The T cell receptor (beta chain) under discussion was sequenced for a study of blood T cell repertoires in COVID-19. Study-wide context: Spain, Italy and the United States supplied samples that represented acute and convalescent COVID-19. PBMCs, B-cell-depleted T cells, or T cells were the source of the cDNA or gDNA that made up the material.

The CDR3 is 13 residues long. CDR1 is SGHKS, CDR2 YYEKEE, per germline (reference sequence). V gave up 4 bases and J gave up 6 bases, with 11 bases separating them. Per the original data handling: Estimation of nucleated cell counts was performed using reference gene primer amplification. Sequencing used immunoSEQ multiplex PCR; TCRdb keeps in-frame clones, though not all of them. D and trimming were read from the DNA, whereas the V and J calls and clone size are those reported in that table. The sample includes about 410,000 clones, around 89% of them seen just once. The V gene is TRBV5-5, the J gene TRBJ1-5; no firm D call. This receptor was identified in a woman in her 40s with COVID-19, enrolled during active disease. Sequencing was carried out using peripheral blood. CDR3 coding DNA: TGTGCCAGCAGCCCGGATGGAGTTCAGCCCCAGCATTTT. Translation: CASSPDGVQPQHF.